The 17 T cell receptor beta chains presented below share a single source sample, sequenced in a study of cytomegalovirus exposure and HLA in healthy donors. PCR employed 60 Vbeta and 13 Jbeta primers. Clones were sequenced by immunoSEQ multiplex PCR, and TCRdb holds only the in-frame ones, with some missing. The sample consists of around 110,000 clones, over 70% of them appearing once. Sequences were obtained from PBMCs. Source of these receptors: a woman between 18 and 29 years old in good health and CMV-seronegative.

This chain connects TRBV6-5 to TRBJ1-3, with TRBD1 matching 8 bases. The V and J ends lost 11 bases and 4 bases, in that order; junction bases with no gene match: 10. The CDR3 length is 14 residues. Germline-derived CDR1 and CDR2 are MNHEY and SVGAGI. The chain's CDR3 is CASVDRARGNTIYF. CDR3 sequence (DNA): TGTGCCTCCGTGGACAGGGCGAGAGGAAACACCATATATTTT.

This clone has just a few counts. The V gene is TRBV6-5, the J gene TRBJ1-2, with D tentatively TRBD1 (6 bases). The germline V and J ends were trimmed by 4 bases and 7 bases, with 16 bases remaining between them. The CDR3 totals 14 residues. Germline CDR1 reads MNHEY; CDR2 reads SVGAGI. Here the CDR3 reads CASSLSTGRGGYTF. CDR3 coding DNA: TGTGCCAGCAGTTTATCGACAGGCAGGGGTGGCTACACCTTC.

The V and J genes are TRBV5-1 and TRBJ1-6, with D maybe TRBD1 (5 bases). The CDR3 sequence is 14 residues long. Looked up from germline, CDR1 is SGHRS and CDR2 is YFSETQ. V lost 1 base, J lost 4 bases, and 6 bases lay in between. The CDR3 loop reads CASSLQGYNSPLHF. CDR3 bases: TGCGCCAGCAGCTTGCAGGGATATAATTCACCCCTCCACTTT.

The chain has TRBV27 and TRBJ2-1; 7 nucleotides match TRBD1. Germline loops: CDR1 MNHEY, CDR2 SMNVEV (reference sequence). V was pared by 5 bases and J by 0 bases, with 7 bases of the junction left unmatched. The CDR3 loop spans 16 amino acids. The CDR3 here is CASSLRTGRSYNEQFF. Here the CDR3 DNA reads TGTGCCAGCAGTCTCCGGACAGGCCGCTCCTACAATGAGCAGTTCTTC.

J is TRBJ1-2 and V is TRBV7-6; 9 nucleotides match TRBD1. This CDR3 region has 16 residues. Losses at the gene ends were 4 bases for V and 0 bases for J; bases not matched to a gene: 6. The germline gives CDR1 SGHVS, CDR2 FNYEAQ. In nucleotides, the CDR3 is TGTGCCAGCAGCTCACTGACAGGGGGGTCTAACTATGGCTACACCTTC. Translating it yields CASSSLTGGSNYGYTF.

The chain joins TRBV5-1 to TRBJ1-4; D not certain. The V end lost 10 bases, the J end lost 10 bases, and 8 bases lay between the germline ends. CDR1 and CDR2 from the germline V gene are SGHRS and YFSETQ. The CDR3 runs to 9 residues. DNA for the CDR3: TGCGCCCTCCCCCGAAAACTGTTTTTT. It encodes CALPRKLFF.

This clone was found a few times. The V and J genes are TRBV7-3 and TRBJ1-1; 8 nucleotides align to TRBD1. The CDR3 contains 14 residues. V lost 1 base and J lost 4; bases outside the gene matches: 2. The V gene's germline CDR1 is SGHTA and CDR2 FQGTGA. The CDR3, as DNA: TGTGCCAGCAGCTTAAGGACAGGGAGCACTGAAGCTTTCTTT. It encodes CASSLRTGSTEAFF.

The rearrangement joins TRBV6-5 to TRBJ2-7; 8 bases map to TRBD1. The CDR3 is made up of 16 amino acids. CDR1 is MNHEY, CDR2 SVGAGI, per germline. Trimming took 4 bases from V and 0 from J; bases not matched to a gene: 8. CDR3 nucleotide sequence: TGTGCCAGCAGTTTACGACCGGACAGGGACTCCTACGAGCAGTACTTC. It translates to CASSLRPDRDSYEQYF.

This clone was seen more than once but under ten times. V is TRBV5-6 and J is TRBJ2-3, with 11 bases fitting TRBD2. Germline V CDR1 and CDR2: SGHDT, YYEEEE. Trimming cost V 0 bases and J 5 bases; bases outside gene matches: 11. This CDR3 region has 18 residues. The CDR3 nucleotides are TGTGCCAGCAGCTTGGGGACCCTAGCGGGGGGCGGCGGAGATACGCAGTATTTT. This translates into CASSLGTLAGGGGDTQYF.

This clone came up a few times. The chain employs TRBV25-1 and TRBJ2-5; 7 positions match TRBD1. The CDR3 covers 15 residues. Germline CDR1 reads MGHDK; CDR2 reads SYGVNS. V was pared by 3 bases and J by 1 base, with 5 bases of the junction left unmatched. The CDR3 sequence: CASSDLSGGQETQYF. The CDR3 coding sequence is TGTGCCAGCAGTGACCTTTCAGGGGGCCAAGAGACCCAGTACTTC.

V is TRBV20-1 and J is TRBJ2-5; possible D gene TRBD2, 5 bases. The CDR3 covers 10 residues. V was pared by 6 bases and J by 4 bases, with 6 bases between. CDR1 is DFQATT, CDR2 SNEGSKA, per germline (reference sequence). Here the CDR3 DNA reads TGCAGTGCGGGAGCAGAGACCCAGTACTTC. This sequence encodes CSAGAETQYF.

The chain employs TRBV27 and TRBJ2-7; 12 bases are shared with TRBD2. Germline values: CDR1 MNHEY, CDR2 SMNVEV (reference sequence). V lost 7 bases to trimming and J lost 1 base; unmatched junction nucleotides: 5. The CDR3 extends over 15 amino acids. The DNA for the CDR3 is TGTGCCAGCAATCCTGGACTAGCGGGGTCCTACGAGCAGTACTTC. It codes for CASNPGLAGSYEQYF.

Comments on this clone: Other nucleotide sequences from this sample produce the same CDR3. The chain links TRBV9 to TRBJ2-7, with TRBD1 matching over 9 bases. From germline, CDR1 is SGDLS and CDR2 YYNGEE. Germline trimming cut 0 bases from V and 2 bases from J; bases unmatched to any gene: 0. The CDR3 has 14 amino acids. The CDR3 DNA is TGTGCCAGCAGCGTAGGACAGGGGGCCTACGAGCAGTACTTC. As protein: CASSVGQGAYEQYF. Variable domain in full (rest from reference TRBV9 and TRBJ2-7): DSGVTQTPKHLITATGQRVTLRCSPRSGDLSVYWYQQSLDQGLQFLIQYYNGEERAKGNILERFSAQQFPDLHSELNLSSLELGDSALYFCASSVGQGAYEQYFGPGTRLTVT.

Here the CDR3 reads CASSLDQGRLGEQYF. Here the CDR3 DNA reads TGCGCCAGCAGCTTGGACCAGGGTCGTCTGGGTGAGCAGTACTTC. The V call is TRBV5-1, the J call TRBJ2-7; a possible D gene is TRBD1 (5 bases). The germline V and J ends were trimmed by 0 bases and 7 bases, with 17 bases remaining between them. Germline CDR1 reads SGHRS; CDR2 reads YFSETQ. There are 15 residues in the CDR3.

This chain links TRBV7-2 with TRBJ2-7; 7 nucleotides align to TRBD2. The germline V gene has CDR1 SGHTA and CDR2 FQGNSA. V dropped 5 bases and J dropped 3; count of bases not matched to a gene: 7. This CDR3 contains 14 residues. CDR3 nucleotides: TGTGCCAGCAGCGTAGGGAGGGGCAGCTACGAGCAGTACTTC. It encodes CASSVGRGSYEQYF.

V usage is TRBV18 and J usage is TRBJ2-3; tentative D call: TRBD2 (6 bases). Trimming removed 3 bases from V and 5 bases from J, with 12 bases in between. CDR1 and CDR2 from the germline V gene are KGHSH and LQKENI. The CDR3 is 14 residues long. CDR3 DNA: TGTGCCAGCTCACCTCGGACGGGGGAAGATACGCAGTATTTT. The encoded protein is CASSPRTGEDTQYF.

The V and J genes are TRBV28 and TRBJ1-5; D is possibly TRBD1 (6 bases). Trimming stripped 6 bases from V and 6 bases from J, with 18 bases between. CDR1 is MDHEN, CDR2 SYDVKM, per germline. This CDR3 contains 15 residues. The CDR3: CASSQIQGLPQPQHF. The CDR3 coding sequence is TGTGCCAGCAGCCAGATACAGGGTTTGCCTCAGCCCCAGCATTTT.